This TCR beta chain was sequenced for a study of T cell responses to AZD1222 COVID-19 vaccine. Findings and caveats of the study: Across spike, vaccine-associated CD4 TCRs were found, dominant at 160-218 and 743-854. Vaccination with two AZD1222 doses was followed by a rise in Spike-specific TCR breadth and depth. Only a handful of AZD1222 recipients, six or seven in all, had baseline seropositivity. Repertoires in all cases were sampled only once the peak T cell response had passed.

Germline CDR1 and CDR2: DFQATT and SNEGSKA (reference sequence). V lost 3 bases and J lost 7, with 13 bases in between. The CDR3 length is 13 residues. TCRdb keeps only in-frame clones here, not all; method: immunoSEQ multiplex PCR. The repertoire consists of around 140,000 clones, with 85% to 90% occurring once and the leading ten covering about 1.5%. Comments on this clone: Antigen unknown.

This TCR was sampled from an adult in good health. This chain joins TRBV20-1 and TRBJ1-5, with a weak D call TRBD1 (6 bases). The sample was peripheral blood, taken on day 0 of AZD1222 vaccination. The CDR3: CSASVGGDQPQHF. The CDR3 coding sequence is TGCAGTGCTAGTGTAGGGGGGGACCAGCCCCAGCATTTT.